These T cell receptor beta chains were read from a single sample in a study of identical twins. TCRdb redid the calling of the 5' RACE reads with MiXCR, one entry per CDR3 protein. The sample carries some 900,000 distinct CDR3 sequences, around an eighth recorded once. These records were also assigned to another study, of yellow fever vaccine responses in identical twins.

Sample: PBMCs. All receptors come from a woman in her late teens or twenties in good health. Both conserved end residues are part of each CDR3. A D gene is named only where the DNA matches it firmly. For some rows the clone size is stated as once, few or many, or as a class when expanded; others skip it.

D	V	J	size	CDR3	DNA
-	TRBV11-1	TRBJ2-3	few	CASSLGGPGDLHTDTQYF	TGTGCCAGCAGCTTAGGAGGCCCAGGGGACTTACACACAGATACGCAGTATTTT
TRBD2	TRBV12-3/TRBV12-4	TRBJ2-2	few	CASSPSRTRIHTGELFF	TGTGCCAGCAGTCCCTCCCGGACTAGAATTCACACCGGGGAGCTGTTTTTT
TRBD2	TRBV10-3	TRBJ2-1	-	CAISAGTSGRNEQFF	TGTGCCATCAGTGCTGGGACTAGCGGTAGGAATGAGCAGTTCTTC
-	TRBV7-2	TRBJ2-1	many	CASSSTGTTYNEQFF	TGTGCCAGCAGCTCCACCGGGACAACCTACAATGAGCAGTTCTTC
-	TRBV28	TRBJ2-2	few	CASSPQGYTNTGELFF	TGTGCCAGCAGTCCTCAGGGGTACACGAACACCGGGGAGCTGTTTTTT
TRBD1	TRBV18	TRBJ2-7	few	CASSPATGTGGYEQYF	TGTGCCAGCTCACCAGCCACCGGGACAGGGGGTTACGAGCAGTACTTC
TRBD1	TRBV12-3/TRBV12-4	TRBJ1-1	-	CASSLADRVAFF	TGTGCCAGCAGTTTGGCGGACAGGGTGGCTTTCTTT
-	TRBV12-3/TRBV12-4	TRBJ2-1	-	CASRRDREYNEQFF	TGTGCCAGCAGGCGGGACAGAGAGTACAATGAGCAGTTCTTC
-	TRBV2	TRBJ2-7	few	CASMKAPYEQYF	TGTGCCAGCATGAAAGCCCCCTACGAGCAGTACTTC
TRBD2	TRBV12-3/TRBV12-4	TRBJ2-1	-	CASSLDRLAGVGNEQFF	TGTGCCAGCAGTTTAGATCGACTAGCGGGAGTAGGCAATGAGCAGTTCTTC
-	TRBV5-6	TRBJ2-1	many	CASSLADNEQFF	TGTGCCAGCAGCTTGGCGGACAATGAGCAGTTCTTC
-	TRBV2	TRBJ2-5	-	CASSESMGGGGETQYF	TGTGCCAGCAGTGAATCCATGGGGGGCGGAGGAGAGACCCAGTACTTC
-	TRBV19	TRBJ1-2	-	CASSIGQASYGYTF	TGTGCCAGTAGTATAGGACAGGCGTCTTATGGCTACACCTTC
-	TRBV6-2/TRBV6-3	TRBJ1-1	few	CASRSVAHGRTEAFF	TGTGCCAGCAGGTCGGTGGCTCATGGTAGAACTGAAGCTTTCTTT
-	TRBV5-1	TRBJ2-2	many	CASSLGTNTGELFF	TGCGCCAGCAGCTTGGGTACCAACACCGGGGAGCTGTTTTTT
TRBD2	TRBV12-3/TRBV12-4	TRBJ2-3	-	CASSFSGTSDSDTQYF	TGTGCCAGCAGTTTTTCCGGGACTAGCGATTCAGATACGCAGTATTTT
TRBD1	TRBV6-1	TRBJ1-5	many	CASSLDRDPLYTQHF	TGTGCCAGCAGTCTGGACAGGGATCCCTTATACACCCAGCATTTT
-	TRBV29-1	TRBJ2-7	-	CSVVWRDGYEQYF	TGCAGCGTTGTATGGCGGGATGGCTACGAGCAGTACTTC
TRBD1	TRBV28	TRBJ2-6	-	CASRSDRVDGANVLTF	TGTGCCAGCAGATCGGACAGGGTTGATGGGGCCAACGTCCTGACTTTC
-	TRBV7-9	TRBJ1-1	many	CASSLRPFANTEAFF	TGTGCCAGCAGCTTACGACCGTTCGCGAACACTGAAGCTTTCTTT
-	TRBV6-5	TRBJ1-2	few	CASSYTQVNYGYTF	TGTGCCAGCAGTTACACCCAGGTTAACTATGGCTACACCTTC
TRBD1	TRBV20-1	TRBJ1-3	-	CSAREGQTGNTIYF	TGCAGTGCTAGAGAGGGACAGACCGGAAACACCATATATTTT
TRBD2	TRBV2	TRBJ2-7	few	CASQRGLAYEQYF	TGTGCCAGCCAACGCGGACTAGCCTACGAGCAGTACTTC
-	TRBV5-1	TRBJ2-3	-	CASSFLEADTQYF	TGCGCCAGCAGCTTCCTTGAGGCGGATACGCAGTATTTT
-	TRBV10-1	TRBJ1-4	few	CASSESGPNEKLFF	TGCGCCAGCAGTGAATCAGGCCCTAATGAAAAACTGTTTTTT
TRBD2	TRBV29-1	TRBJ2-1	few	CSVGNFVGLAGPSYNEQFF	TGCAGCGTTGGGAATTTTGTTGGACTAGCGGGGCCCTCCTACAATGAGCAGTTCTTC
TRBD2	TRBV3-1	TRBJ2-3	many	CASSQEQPYLAGGQIQYF	TGTGCCAGCAGCCAAGAGCAACCTTATTTAGCGGGGGGGCAGATTCAGTATTTT
-	TRBV12-3/TRBV12-4	TRBJ2-6	many	CASSSGANVLTF	TGTGCCAGCAGTTCTGGGGCCAACGTCCTGACTTTC
-	TRBV27	TRBJ2-1	few	CASSLSAGGPYNEQFF	TGTGCCAGCAGTTTATCGGCCGGGGGCCCTTACAATGAGCAGTTCTTC
TRBD2	TRBV27	TRBJ2-3	few	CASSITPILAGGTDTQYF	TGTGCCAGCAGTATCACCCCAATTCTAGCGGGAGGTACAGATACGCAGTATTTT
-	TRBV6-1	TRBJ1-5	-	CASSAGGEGQPQHF	TGTGCCAGCAGTGCTGGGGGGGAGGGTCAGCCCCAGCATTTT
-	TRBV28	TRBJ2-7	few	CASSSPRSRSSYEQYF	TGTGCCAGCAGCTCACCTCGGAGCAGAAGCTCCTACGAGCAGTACTTC
TRBD1	TRBV10-3	TRBJ1-5	once	CASRGTGLTQPQHF	TGTGCCTCTAGGGGGACAGGGTTGACTCAGCCCCAGCATTTT
-	TRBV12-3/TRBV12-4	TRBJ2-5	many	CASMGETQYF	TGTGCCAGCATGGGGGAGACCCAGTACTTC
TRBD1	TRBV29-1	TRBJ1-1	-	CSVDRGLEAFF	TGCAGCGTCGACAGGGGACTTGAAGCTTTCTTT
TRBD1	TRBV7-2	TRBJ1-2	-	CASSLGTGGVSYGYTF	TGTGCCAGCAGCTTAGGAACAGGGGGAGTTAGCTATGGCTACACCTTC
-	TRBV12-3/TRBV12-4	TRBJ2-1	-	CASSLEGGRRSYNEQFF	TGTGCCAGCAGTTTAGAGGGGGGGCGGCGCTCCTACAATGAGCAGTTCTTC
TRBD2	TRBV7-6	TRBJ2-6	-	CASSLGLAGGASGANVLTF	TGTGCCAGCAGCTTGGGACTAGCGGGAGGTGCTTCTGGGGCCAACGTCCTGACTTTC
-	TRBV6-1	TRBJ2-3	-	CASSEDQVDTQYF	TGTGCCAGCAGTGAAGATCAGGTAGATACGCAGTATTTT